This T cell receptor (beta chain) was identified during a study of cytomegalovirus exposure and HLA in healthy donors (dated by TCRdb to the late 2010s). Regarding the study in general: According to an earlier analysis of a few hundred of the donors, about 180 million T cells yielded 117 million unique TCR beta sequences and about 300 Gb of sequence data. An earlier analysis of roughly 580 of the donors used high-throughput TCR beta sequencing to judge whether each TCR beta V gene segment behaved as functional or pseudogenic. Among around 400 genotyped donors of the cohort, an average of about 240,000 unique TCR beta nucleotide sequences were sequenced per donor, roughly a sixth of them non-productive. The number of typed donors differed by locus: 629-630 for A, B, C, DRB1 and DQB1; 522 for DQA1; over 600 for DPA1; and approximately 450 for DPB1. The study aimed to test whether cataloging public T cell receptors could reveal signatures of past pathogen exposure. About 300 gigabases of sequencing data and around 80 million unique TCR sequences made up an early release that covered over 550 HLA-typed donors. In addition to the first cohort of 500 to 850 subjects, a separate validation cohort of about 120 different subjects was used. Both class I and class II loci were covered by HLA typing, at four-digit resolution. About five DR-DQ haplotypes were treated as single units for association and clustering because of strong linkage in the cohort. Rather than using new phenotypic data, the later analysis identified candidate immune exposures from TCR beta sequences and from how often those sequences occurred across donors. Donor age, sex, ethnicity and CMV serostatus were compiled alongside the repertoire data. All discovery cohort repertoires had been generated on a single sequencing platform. In a later genetic analysis, genome-wide SNP genotypes for about three fifths of the roughly 670 donors were used, and that subset was treated as a discovery cohort. The study combined high-throughput TCR immunosequencing, statistical association of individual TCRs with disease status, and machine learning to predict cytomegalovirus infection status. Using immunosequencing, the study profiled T cell repertoires from around 680 subjects and related those repertoires to cytomegalovirus serostatus. In a later analysis, previously published TCR beta repertoires from about 670 donors were re-analyzed and high-resolution HLA genotyping was added so that TCR occurrence patterns could be studied. The genetic ancestry cluster associated with self-reported Caucasian donors included 81% of the roughly 400 genotyped donors.

For this clone: The antigen it recognizes is unknown. Per-base qualities were not stored, and no clone one base away is much larger.

In total, approximately 690 healthy bone marrow donors made up the cohort. At the time of sampling, every cohort member was nominally healthy, though immune exposures that went unrecorded were likely present. The donor tested CMV seronegative, placing the donor among the 350 or so seronegative members of the cohort. A peripheral blood sample was provided by each donor, and peripheral blood mononuclear cells were used for TCR beta sequencing. The Qiagen DNeasy Blood Extraction Kit was used to extract genomic DNA from the blood cell samples. Library preparation employed the immunoSEQ multiplex PCR assay. A mixture of 60 forward primers for TCR Vbeta segments and 13 reverse primers for TCR Jbeta segments was used in the multiplex PCR. A multiplex PCR assay on genomic DNA amplified the CDR3 region of rearranged TCR beta genes. The Illumina HiSeq System was used to sequence the amplified TCR beta libraries as 87-base-pair reads. The authors' analysis ran thus. A later analysis counted some 80 million unique TCR beta chains across the approximately 700 repertoires, and around 9.9 million of these chains were shared by at least two donors. Raw reads were error-corrected and collapsed into unique sequences by a nearest-neighbor algorithm in which closely related sequences were merged to remove PCR and sequencing errors. Alignment of CDR3 sequences to IMGT reference sequences was used to assign V, D and J gene segments. For a sequence to be retained, a match of at least six nucleotides was required to both a V gene segment and a J gene segment. A rearrangement was called productive if the CDR3 had no stop codons and remained in frame with V and J, and every other rearrangement was called non-productive. Following IMGT convention, CDR3 was defined as the stretch from the second conserved V-encoded cysteine up to the conserved J-encoded phenylalanine. In an earlier analysis of around 600 of the donors, sequences lacking an unambiguous match to a single V gene segment were excluded. In an earlier analysis of a few hundred of the donors, V segments were called functional above 56.7% productive rearrangements and were called segregating when the between-donor standard deviation exceeded 5%. A statistical classification framework was developed to diagnose cytomegalovirus status using the catalog of TCR beta chain sequences. V and J gene assignment, in a later analysis, came from comparing TCR nucleotide sequences with IMGT/GENE-DB human TR gene sequences. In a later analysis, CDR3 sequences and most-parsimonious VDJ recombination scenarios were assigned using the TCRdist pipeline. In a later analysis, every TCR beta chain was defined by the combination of its CDR3 amino acid sequence and its V-gene family, and reads without a unique V-gene family were dropped. In a later analysis, fewer than 650 highly shared, low-generation-probability nucleotide sequences were removed to address suspected cross-contamination and a sequencing artifact. In a later analysis, a clonal expansion index for each public chain was calculated from normalized within-repertoire ranks of inferred template counts. In a later analysis, generation probabilities were computed with a VDJ recombination model fitted to out-of-frame rearrangements, and the resulting probabilities were checked against IGoR. In a later analysis, hypergeometric tests were used to score TCR-TCR, TCR-HLA and TCR-CMV co-occurrence, with a repertoire-size bias correction applied to TCR pairs. A later analysis estimated false discovery rates by permuting HLA or CMV assignments 20 times. In a later analysis, co-occurring TCRs were grouped using DBSCAN, with TCRdist sequence similarity added in when clustering inside HLA-allele-positive subsets. Repertoires with fewer than 30,000 or more than 120,000 public chains were left out of co-occurrence clustering, as were five repertoires with anomalous nucleotide sharing. In its TCRdb copy, this immuneACCESS table keeps in-frame sequences only and misses some clones. Where compared with another copy, unresolved V genes explain less than half of these, and the others have no known cause. From that table come the V and J calls and clone size; the DNA was used to work out D and trimming. This sample is represented by around 99,000 clones; less than 80% of them were singletons. The ten top clones hold roughly 8.2% of the sample.

Trimming removed 4 bases from V and 4 bases from J, leaving 12 bases between the germline ends. From the cysteine up to the phenylalanine, the CDR3 has a length of 14 residues. Solely the CDR3 DNA is kept, with 42 bases framed from the first base. CDR1 and CDR2, per the germline V gene (reference sequence), are SGHNT and YYREEE. Study-wide conclusions, independent of this receptor: A cluster of highly shared sequence variants was judged likely to represent a technical artifact of the sequencing pipeline. Specific HLA alleles were associated with over 15,000 TCR beta sequences at a false discovery rate of 0.05 in a later analysis. An association between a missense DCLRE1C variant and V-gene and J-gene trimming of TCR beta chains was found in a later genetic analysis and replicated in an independent cohort. Because some donors lacked HLA typing at each locus, the association tests relied only on the typed subset. Linkage disequilibrium might explain the correlated functional status among segregating V segments, but an unknown experimental factor could not be excluded. Because counts were too low, about 18 rarely observed V segments, including chromosome 9 orphons, were left out of the earlier analysis of over 550 of the donors. In this cohort, only TCR beta chains were sequenced, and detectable features were limited by the absence of alpha or paired-chain data. Because the 87-base-pair reads could not distinguish some IMGT-functional V segments, including TRBV6-2 and TRBV6-3, those segments were excluded. A further reported finding was that TCR beta sequences accurately predicted the HLA-A and HLA-B alleles for most subjects in the first cohort. Immune exposure information for the cohort was limited to CMV serostatus. Broadly in line with IMGT annotations, most TCR beta V segments showed up in productive rearrangements about 90% or about 30% of the time in an earlier analysis of several hundred of the donors. In a later analysis, TCR association rates were found to vary across HLA loci, with the most associated TCRs seen for DRB1 alleles and the fewest for HLA-C alleles. Most CMV-associated TCR beta chains appeared to be HLA-restricted in a later analysis, and the HLA associations seemed to be driven largely by CMV exposure. Sequencing depth was assumed to be roughly uniform across donors in the presence/absence analyses, though that assumption may not hold. The authors suggested that the approach could potentially be generalized to other disease states and immunological phenotypes. Most TCR sequences were seen in very few donors, while some public TCRs were found in many individuals. A later genetic analysis reported fewer N-insertions in productive TCRs among donors in an Asian-associated ancestry cluster than the roughly 700-donor mean. In vitro tests confirmed that a few of the cytomegalovirus-associated TCR beta chains recognize cytomegalovirus antigens. In a later analysis, several top co-occurrence clusters were reported to appear linked to parvovirus B19, influenza, CMV and Epstein-Barr virus. In a later analysis, HLA-associated TCR beta chains showed more clonal expansion and lower generation probabilities than non-associated chains that were equally common. In the study, around 160 TCR beta chains were listed as associated with cytomegalovirus. When HLA alleles, especially DR and DQ, strongly co-occurred, attributing TCR associations to individual alleles was difficult. Cytomegalovirus status was reported to be diagnosed by the classifier with high specificity and sensitivity in both the original and validation cohorts.

This sequence uses TRBV5-4 and TRBJ2-1; TRBD1 is perhaps the D gene, given 6 matching bases. The material sequenced was PBMCs. The TCR sequence derives from a man under 40 in good health and CMV-seronegative. The nucleotide sequence reads as follows: TGTGCCAGCAGCACCATGGACAGATACAATGAGCAGTTCTTC. Its translation is CASSTMDRYNEQFF.